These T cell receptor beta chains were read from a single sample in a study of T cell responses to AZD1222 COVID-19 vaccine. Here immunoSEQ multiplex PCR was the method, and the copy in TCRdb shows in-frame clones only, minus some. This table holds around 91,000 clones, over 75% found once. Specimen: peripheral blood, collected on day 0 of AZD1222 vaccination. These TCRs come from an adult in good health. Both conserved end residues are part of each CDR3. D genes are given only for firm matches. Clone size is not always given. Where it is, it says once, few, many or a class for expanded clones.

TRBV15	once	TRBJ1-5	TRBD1	CATSREGTGQPQHF	TGTGCCACCAGCAGAGAAGGGACAGGACAGCCCCAGCATTTT
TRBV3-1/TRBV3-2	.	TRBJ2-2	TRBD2	CASSQSGGAGELFF	TGTGCCAGCAGCCAAAGCGGGGGAGCCGGGGAGCTGTTTTTT
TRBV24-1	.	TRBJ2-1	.	CATSDRNNEQFF	TGTGCCACCAGTGACCGTAACAATGAGCAGTTCTTC
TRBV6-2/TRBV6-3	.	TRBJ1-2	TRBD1	CASSYLRQGADGYTF	TGTGCCAGCAGTTACCTTCGACAGGGGGCGGATGGCTACACCTTC
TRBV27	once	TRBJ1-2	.	CASSFAGAGYGYTF	TGTGCCAGCAGTTTTGCCGGGGCCGGCTATGGCTACACCTTC
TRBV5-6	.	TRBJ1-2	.	CASSLATGVWYGYTF	TGTGCCAGCAGCTTGGCCACAGGCGTTTGGTATGGCTACACCTTC
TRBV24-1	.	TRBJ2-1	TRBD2	CATSDPSGGSYNEQFF	TGTGCCACCAGTGACCCCAGCGGGGGGTCCTACAATGAGCAGTTCTTC
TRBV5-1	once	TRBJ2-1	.	CASSPRGGSSYNEQFF	TGCGCCAGCAGCCCTAGGGGCGGTAGCTCCTACAATGAGCAGTTCTTC
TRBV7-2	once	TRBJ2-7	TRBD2	CASSLFTSVSPYDF	TGTGCCAGCAGCCTGTTTACTAGCGTTTCACCATATGACTTC
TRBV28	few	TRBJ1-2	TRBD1	CASSPPPGTGINGYTF	TGTGCCAGCAGCCCTCCCCCCGGGACAGGGATCAATGGCTACACCTTC
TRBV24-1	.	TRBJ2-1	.	CATSDTTGSSYNEQFF	TGTGCCACCAGTGACACAACCGGGAGCTCCTACAATGAGCAGTTCTTC
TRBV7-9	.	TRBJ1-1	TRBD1	CASSPLDREAFF	TGTGCCAGCAGTCCACTGGACAGGGAAGCTTTCTTT
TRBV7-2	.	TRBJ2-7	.	CASSLVNGGLSYEQYF	TGTGCCAGCAGCTTAGTCAACGGGGGACTCTCCTACGAGCAGTACTTC
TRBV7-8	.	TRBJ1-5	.	CASSLLSEGQPQHF	TGTGCCAGCAGCTTACTGAGTGAGGGTCAGCCCCAGCATTTT
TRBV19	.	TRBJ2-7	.	CASSIGYRRGEQYF	TGTGCCAGTAGTATAGGGTACCGGAGGGGCGAGCAGTACTTC
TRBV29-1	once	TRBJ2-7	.	CSVELADYEQYF	TGCAGCGTTGAATTAGCGGACTACGAGCAGTACTTC
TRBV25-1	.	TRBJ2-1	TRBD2	CASSEGRRTSYNEQFF	TGTGCCAGCAGTGAGGGGCGGAGGACTAGCTACAATGAGCAGTTCTTC
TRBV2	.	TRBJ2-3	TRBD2	CASLVGRASDTQYF	TGTGCCAGCCTAGTCGGGAGGGCATCAGATACGCAGTATTTT
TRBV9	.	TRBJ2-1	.	CASSVGWTEGNEQFF	TGTGCCAGCAGCGTAGGTTGGACAGAGGGGAATGAGCAGTTCTTC
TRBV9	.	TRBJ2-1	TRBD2	CASSPTGTSSNNEQFF	TGTGCCAGCAGCCCGACCGGGACTAGCTCCAACAATGAGCAGTTCTTC
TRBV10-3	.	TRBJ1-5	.	CAISESRQSNSNQPQHF	TGTGCCATCAGTGAGTCACGACAGAGCAATAGCAATCAGCCCCAGCATTTT
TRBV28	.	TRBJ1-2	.	CASGGGPNYGYTF	TGTGCCAGCGGGGGGGGTCCCAACTATGGCTACACCTTC
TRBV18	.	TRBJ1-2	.	CASSPPSTANYGYTF	TGTGCCAGCTCACCACCATCCACTGCTAACTATGGCTACACCTTC
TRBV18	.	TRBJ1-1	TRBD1	CASSPSTGGDTEAFF	TGTGCCAGCTCACCATCGACAGGGGGCGATACTGAAGCTTTCTTT
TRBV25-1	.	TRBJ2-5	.	CASTSPGTPNQYF	TGTGCCAGCACCTCTCCCGGGACACCGAACCAGTACTTC
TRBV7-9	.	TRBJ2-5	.	CASSFTPRQPRVETQYF	TGTGCCAGCAGCTTCACGCCGCGACAGCCTCGAGTAGAGACCCAGTACTTC
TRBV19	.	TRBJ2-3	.	CASSIAAADTQYF	TGTGCCAGTAGTATAGCGGCAGCAGATACGCAGTATTTT
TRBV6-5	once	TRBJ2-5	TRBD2	CASSRLAGETQYF	TGTGCCAGCAGTAGACTAGCCGGGGAGACCCAGTACTTC
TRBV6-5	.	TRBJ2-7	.	CASRTGSASYEQYF	TGTGCCAGCCGTACAGGGAGTGCCTCCTACGAGCAGTACTTC
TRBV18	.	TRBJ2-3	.	CASSPPLGGSTDTQYF	TGTGCCAGCTCACCACCGTTGGGGGGAAGCACAGATACGCAGTATTTT
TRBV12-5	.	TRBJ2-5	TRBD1	CASGSSGGQETQYF	TGTGCTAGTGGTTCCTCAGGGGGCCAAGAGACCCAGTACTTC
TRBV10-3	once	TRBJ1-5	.	CAISDPARGRNQPQHF	TGTGCCATCAGTGACCCCGCACGGGGTCGCAATCAGCCCCAGCATTTT
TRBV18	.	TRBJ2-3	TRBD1	CASSPPDRSTYTQYF	TGTGCCAGCTCACCGCCGGACAGGAGCACATATACGCAGTATTTT
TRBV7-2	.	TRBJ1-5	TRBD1	CASSSDRAAYPQHF	TGTGCCAGCAGCTCGGACAGGGCGGCATATCCCCAGCATTTT
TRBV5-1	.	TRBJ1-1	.	CASRYLPGPYTEAFF	TGCGCCAGCAGATACCTACCGGGACCTTACACTGAAGCTTTCTTT
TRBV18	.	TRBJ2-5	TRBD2	CASSPGLAESTQYF	TGTGCCAGCTCACCCGGACTAGCGGAGTCTACCCAGTACTTC
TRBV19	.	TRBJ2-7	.	CASSIGQGLSYEQYF	TGTGCCAGTAGTATAGGGCAGGGCCTATCCTACGAGCAGTACTTC
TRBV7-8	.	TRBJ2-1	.	CASSLGTDSYNEQFF	TGTGCCAGCAGCTTAGGGACGGACTCCTACAATGAGCAGTTCTTC
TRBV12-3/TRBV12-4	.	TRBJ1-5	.	CASSSMASQPQHF	TGTGCCAGCAGTTCCATGGCGAGCCAGCCCCAGCATTTT
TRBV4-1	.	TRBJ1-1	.	CASSQDSMRNTEAFF	TGCGCCAGCAGCCAAGATAGCATGCGGAACACTGAAGCTTTCTTT
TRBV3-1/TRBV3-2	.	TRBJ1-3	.	CASSRGLISGNTIYF	TGTGCCAGCAGCCGCGGACTGATCTCTGGAAACACCATATATTTT
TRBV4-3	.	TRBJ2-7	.	CASSQDHSPRGSYEQYF	TGCGCCAGCAGCCAAGATCATTCGCCTCGGGGGAGCTACGAGCAGTACTTC
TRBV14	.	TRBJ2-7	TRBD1	CASSQVTGQGSTKQYF	TGTGCCAGCAGCCAAGTGACGGGACAGGGATCTACGAAGCAGTACTTC
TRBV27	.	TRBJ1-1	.	CASSLWGAETEAFF	TGTGCCAGCAGTTTATGGGGGGCAGAGACTGAAGCTTTCTTT
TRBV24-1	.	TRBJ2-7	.	CATSGGSTYEQYF	TGTGCCACCAGTGGAGGCAGTACCTACGAGCAGTACTTC
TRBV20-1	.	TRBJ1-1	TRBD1	CSAIGTAEAFF	TGCAGTGCAATCGGGACAGCTGAAGCTTTCTTT
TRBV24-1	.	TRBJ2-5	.	CATSDLRPGHGSETQYF	TGTGCCACCAGTGATTTGCGGCCAGGACACGGCTCGGAGACCCAGTACTTC
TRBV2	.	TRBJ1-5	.	CASSDAMGDNPHF	TGTGCCAGCAGTGACGCAATGGGGGACAATCCACATTTT